The rows below give T cell receptor beta chains drawn from one sample of a study of blood T cell repertoires in COVID-19. TCRdb's table, derived via immunoSEQ multiplex PCR, lists solely in-frame clones and lacks some. The data contain around 49,000 clones, around 90% of them seen just once; the ten biggest clones take up over 2%. Sample: peripheral blood. Receptor source: a human donor in a cohort sampled during active COVID-19. Both conserved end residues are part of each CDR3. Fields, in order: V gene, D gene, J gene, CDR3 DNA, CDR3 protein. D genes are given only for firm matches.

v_call: TRBV4-2; d_call: TRBD2; j_call: TRBJ2-1; cdr3_nt: TGTGCCAGCAGCCAAGGCCGGGACTACCGCCCCCATGAGCAGTTCTTC; cdr3_aa: CASSQGRDYRPHEQFF
v_call: TRBV12-5; d_call: .; j_call: TRBJ2-7; cdr3_nt: TGTGCTAGTGGTCTTTTTATGGGTTTCAGGGGGGATTACTCCTACGAGCAGTACTTC; cdr3_aa: CASGLFMGFRGDYSYEQYF
v_call: TRBV5-6; d_call: TRBD2; j_call: TRBJ2-7; cdr3_nt: TGTGCCAGCAGAACCCGGGACAGACGTAGCGGGGGCCGATTTGAGCAGTACTTC; cdr3_aa: CASRTRDRRSGGRFEQYF
v_call: TRBV7-2; d_call: TRBD2; j_call: TRBJ2-7; cdr3_nt: TGTGCCAGCAGCTTAGGAGGACTAGCGGGGTCCTACGAGCAGTACTTC; cdr3_aa: CASSLGGLAGSYEQYF
v_call: TRBV5-1; d_call: .; j_call: TRBJ1-5; cdr3_nt: TGCGCCAGCAGCGTGGACGGGAATCAGCCCCAGCATTTT; cdr3_aa: CASSVDGNQPQHF
v_call: TRBV5-4; d_call: .; j_call: TRBJ1-4; cdr3_nt: TGTGCCAGCAGCTTCGACCGGGGTGAAAAACTGTTTTTT; cdr3_aa: CASSFDRGEKLFF
v_call: TRBV6-5; d_call: .; j_call: TRBJ1-1; cdr3_nt: TGTGCCAGCAGCCGTCACAGAGGACGGGATACTGAAGCTTTCTTT; cdr3_aa: CASSRHRGRDTEAFF
v_call: TRBV6-5; d_call: TRBD1; j_call: TRBJ2-1; cdr3_nt: TGTGCCAGCAGAGACCCGGGACAGGGGGTCTTC; cdr3_aa: CASRDPGQGVF
v_call: TRBV3-1/TRBV3-2; d_call: TRBD1; j_call: TRBJ2-7; cdr3_nt: TGTGCCAGCAGCCAAGGTTGGACAGGAAATTACGAGCAGTACTTC; cdr3_aa: CASSQGWTGNYEQYF
v_call: TRBV7-2; d_call: .; j_call: TRBJ1-5; cdr3_nt: TGTGCCAGCAGCCCCTATTCGAGCAATCAGCCCCAGCATTTT; cdr3_aa: CASSPYSSNQPQHF